Listed below are T cell receptor beta chains from one sample, sequenced in a study of OX40 agonist ivuxolimab in advanced cancers. Data came from immunoSEQ multiplex PCR; TCRdb stores just in-frame clones and leaves some out. The sample yields roughly 65,000 clones, approximately 90% seen once. The material sequenced was CD4+ or CD8+ T cells sorted from blood, taken in a trial of the OX40 agonist ivuxolimab. The source is an adult with an advanced solid tumor such as melanoma, head and neck, liver or kidney cancer. Both conserved end residues are part of each CDR3. A D gene is named only where the DNA matches it firmly.

d_call,j_call,v_call,cdr3_aa
-,TRBJ1-1,TRBV19,CASRGGAQATERAFF
TRBD2,TRBJ2-1,TRBV29-1,CSGTPGLAAYNEQFF
-,TRBJ2-1,TRBV6-5,CASDRDQSYNEQFF
TRBD2,TRBJ2-7,TRBV27,CASTPIAGLFYEQYF
-,TRBJ2-3,TRBV5-4,CASSSPGLGNTDTQYF
TRBD2,TRBJ2-7,TRBV27,CASRGTSGSYEQYF
-,TRBJ1-2,TRBV19,CASRIQMGDGYTF
-,TRBJ1-6,TRBV27,CASRGVSSYNSPLHF
-,TRBJ2-2,TRBV28,CASSNPDTTSNTGELFF
-,TRBJ1-5,TRBV28,CASRPGHGFSNQPQHF
TRBD1,TRBJ1-3,TRBV2,CASMVTGAGNTIYF
TRBD2,TRBJ2-3,TRBV28,CASSPLAGRTDTQYF
-,TRBJ2-1,TRBV5-1,CASSLGTGTRADNEQFF
-,TRBJ2-5,TRBV27,CASSFSPYQETQYF
TRBD1,TRBJ1-3,TRBV2,CASSATGAGNTIYF
TRBD2,TRBJ2-1,TRBV6-1,CASRLAGQPFF
-,TRBJ2-5,TRBV6-1,CASSGGSQETQYF
-,TRBJ1-4,TRBV28,CASSPRSAGGPNEKLFF
-,TRBJ2-7,TRBV5-1,CASSFTGYSYEQYF
-,TRBJ1-2,TRBV4-1,CASSPLLKARDSHGYTF
-,TRBJ2-2,TRBV9,CASSPTSTGELFF
TRBD1,TRBJ1-1,TRBV10-3,CAIRDIDRVTEAFF
TRBD2,TRBJ2-1,TRBV9,CASSPRKGLAGGPYNEQFF
TRBD2,TRBJ2-1,TRBV10-3,CAISDNSGRTNNEQFF
-,TRBJ2-2,TRBV13,CASSLTTGVNTGELFF
TRBD2,TRBJ2-7,TRBV9,CASSVVASGSAEQYF
-,TRBJ2-7,TRBV5-1,CASSLDGGQGAYEQYF
TRBD2,TRBJ2-7,TRBV27,CASSSTSVGYEQYF
TRBD1,TRBJ2-2,TRBV27,CASRQGASTGELFF
TRBD1,TRBJ2-3,TRBV30,CAWSAGQGADTQYF
-,TRBJ1-2,TRBV6-5,CASSYSGAGGGYTF
-,TRBJ2-7,TRBV21-1,CASSPRNDTTSSYEQYF
-,TRBJ2-7,TRBV19,CASSMRLSYEQYF
-,TRBJ2-1,TRBV6-4,CASSESRDSYNEQFF
TRBD1,TRBJ2-1,TRBV15,CATSRERTGYNEQFF
TRBD2,TRBJ2-2,TRBV27,CASSSPGLAGGPGELFF
TRBD1,TRBJ2-5,TRBV5-6,CASSRDRAETQYF
TRBD2,TRBJ2-1,TRBV15,CATSRAVDGRKVRNEQFF
-,TRBJ1-1,TRBV10-1,CASSESKGGRLGTEAFF
TRBD2,TRBJ2-1,TRBV18,CASSPPLAGGYNEQFF
TRBD1,TRBJ2-2,TRBV25-1,CASSDAGQGTAGELFF
-,TRBJ1-1,TRBV11-2,CASSPNRQIAEAFF
TRBD1,TRBJ2-2,TRBV27,CASRTGGTANTGELFF
-,TRBJ1-2,TRBV21-1,CASSKGFGRELNYGYTF
-,TRBJ2-1,TRBV4-2,CASSQDRRGTEQFF